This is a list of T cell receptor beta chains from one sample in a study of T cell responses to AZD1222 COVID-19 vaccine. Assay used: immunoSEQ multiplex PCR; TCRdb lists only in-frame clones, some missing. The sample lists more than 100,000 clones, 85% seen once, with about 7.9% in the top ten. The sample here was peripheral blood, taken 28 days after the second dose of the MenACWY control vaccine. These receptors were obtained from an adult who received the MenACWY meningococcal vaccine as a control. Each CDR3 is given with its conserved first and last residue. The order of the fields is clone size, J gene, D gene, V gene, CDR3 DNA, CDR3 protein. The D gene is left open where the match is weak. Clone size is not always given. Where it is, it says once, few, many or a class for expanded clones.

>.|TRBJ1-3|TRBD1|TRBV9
TGTGCCAGCAGCGCGACAGGGGGCTCTGGAAACACCATATATTTT
CASSATGGSGNTIYF
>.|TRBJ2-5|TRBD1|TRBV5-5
TGTGCCAGCAGCTTGTTGGCAGGGGGTGCAGAGACCCAGTACTTC
CASSLLAGGAETQYF
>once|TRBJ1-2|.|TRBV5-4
TGTGCCAGCAGCTCCGGTTCAGGAGGGAATAACTATGGCTACACCTTC
CASSSGSGGNNYGYTF
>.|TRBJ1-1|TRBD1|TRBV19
TGTGCCAGTAGTCCACAGGGGCTCACTGAAGCTTTCTTT
CASSPQGLTEAFF
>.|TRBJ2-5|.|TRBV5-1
TGCGCTAGCCGGGGGGCCGGCCAAGAGACCCAGTACTTC
CASRGAGQETQYF
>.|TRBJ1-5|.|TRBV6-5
TGTGCCAGCAGTAGACTTGGTAGGAGCAATCAGCCCCAGCATTTT
CASSRLGRSNQPQHF
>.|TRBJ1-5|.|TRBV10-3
TGTGCCATCAGTGAGACGGAGAATCCCTTACAGCCCCAGCATTTT
CAISETENPLQPQHF
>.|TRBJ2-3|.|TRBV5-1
TGCGCCAGCAGCTTGGCTGGGGCCTCCACAGATACGCAGTATTTT
CASSLAGASTDTQYF
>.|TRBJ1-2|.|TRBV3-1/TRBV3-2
TGTGCCAGCAGCCAAGATGACAAGACCGGTGGCTACACCTTC
CASSQDDKTGGYTF
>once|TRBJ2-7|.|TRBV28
TGTGCCAGCAGTTTACACCATCTTAGGGGCCTGACAAGGGACGAGCAGTACTTC
CASSLHHLRGLTRDEQYF
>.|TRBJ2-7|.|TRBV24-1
TGTGCCACCAGTGCCGCGGCAGGGGAGCAGTACTTC
CATSAAAGEQYF
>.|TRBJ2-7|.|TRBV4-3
TGCGCCAGCAGCCAAGATCGGGCCACGACAGCCCAACAGTTC
CASSQDRATTAQQF
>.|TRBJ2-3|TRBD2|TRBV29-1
TGCAGCCAGAGCGGGGGGGACACAGATACGCAGTATTTT
CSQSGGDTDTQYF
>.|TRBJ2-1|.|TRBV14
TGTGCCAGCAGCCTTCAAATCCAGGGTAATGAGCAGTTCTTC
CASSLQIQGNEQFF
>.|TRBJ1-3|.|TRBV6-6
TGTGCCAGCAGTCAACAGCCATGGACGGGGAGTGGAAACACCATATATTTT
CASSQQPWTGSGNTIYF
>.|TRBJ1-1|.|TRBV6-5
TGTGCCAGCAGGACCGGGCGAACCACTGAAGCTTTCTTT
CASRTGRTTEAFF
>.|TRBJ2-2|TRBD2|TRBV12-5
TGTGCTAGTGGTTTGTCACCGGGACTAGCGGGGAACACCGGGGAGCTGTTTTTT
CASGLSPGLAGNTGELFF
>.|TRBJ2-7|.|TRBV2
TGTGCCAGCACCCTTCCGATTTCTTACGAGCAGTACTTC
CASTLPISYEQYF
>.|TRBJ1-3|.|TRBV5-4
TGTGCCAGCAGCTTGGACACACAGGGTTTCTCTGGAAACACCATATATTTT
CASSLDTQGFSGNTIYF
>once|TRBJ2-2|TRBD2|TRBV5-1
TGCGCCAGCAGCGGGGCCGCGGGGGGCAACACCGGGGAGCTGTTTTTT
CASSGAAGGNTGELFF
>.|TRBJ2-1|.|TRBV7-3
TGTGCCAGCAGCTCACAGGGCTTAAATGAGCAGTTCTTC
CASSSQGLNEQFF
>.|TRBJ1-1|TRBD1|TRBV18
TGTGCCAGCTCACCACGGGCAGGGGGTCCTGAAGCTTTCTTT
CASSPRAGGPEAFF
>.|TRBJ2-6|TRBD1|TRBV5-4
TGTGCCAGCAGCTCTGCGCAGGGGGCAGCATGGGGGGCCAACGTCCTGACTTTC
CASSSAQGAAWGANVLTF
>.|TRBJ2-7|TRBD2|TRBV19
TGTGCCAGTAGTACCTGGACTAGCATCTCCTACGAGCAGTACTTC
CASSTWTSISYEQYF